This T cell receptor (beta chain) was captured in a study of glioma-infiltrating T cells. Study-level background: Samples included WHO grade II oligodendrogliomas or astrocytomas and initial-diagnosis grade IV glioblastomas. Dexamethasone exposure before glioma surgery was limited to six or fewer days. Study-wide results and limits: Shared blood CDR3 signature motifs marked patients with low tissue-blood divergence.

Using RNA template, CDR3s of TCR alpha and beta were amplified with iRepertoire arm-PCR. Using its own MiXCR run on the multiplex PCR reads, TCRdb lists one record per CDR3 protein. The sample records more than 350,000 distinct CDR3 sequences, 41% being singletons. J was trimmed by 0 bases and V by 5 bases; bases with no gene match: 10. This CDR3 has 18 amino acids. The germline gives CDR1 SGHTA, CDR2 FQGNSA. The sample holds one count of this clonotype. Its antigen remains unknown. The material sequenced was glioma tissue, nonneoplastic brain tissue, or PBMCs (not recorded which). The TCR was taken from a human donor with low-grade glioma or glioblastoma, undergoing nonglioma brain surgery, or in good health (not recorded which). The chain joins TRBV7-2 to TRBJ2-6, with 7 positions matching TRBD1. The CDR3 here is CASSRQGLSNSGANVLTF. CDR3 nucleotides: TGTGCCAGCAGCCGACAGGGCCTTAGTAACTCTGGGGCCAACGTCCTGACTTTC.